This T cell receptor (beta chain) was observed in a study of T cell responses to AZD1222 COVID-19 vaccine. Sequencing was performed with immunoSEQ multiplex PCR; in TCRdb, only in-frame clones are kept and a portion is missing. The data hold approximately 150,000 clones, with 85% to 90% observed a single time. The V gene lost 4 bases and the J gene lost 5 bases, with 21 bases spanning the gap. The CDR3 has 16 amino acids. Germline-derived CDR1 and CDR2 are SGHRS and YFSETQ. The specimen was peripheral blood, collected on day 0 of AZD1222 vaccination. The TCR originated in an adult in good health. The gene calls are TRBV5-1 and TRBJ2-5; D is perhaps TRBD2 (7 bases). The chain's CDR3 is CASSPVRGGAGETQYF. CDR3 bases: TGCGCCAGCAGCCCCGTGCGAGGGGGGGCCGGGGAGACCCAGTACTTC.